The present TCR beta chain was sequenced within a study of blood T cell repertoires in COVID-19. Study information: There were acute and convalescent COVID-19 samples, and they came from the United States, Italy and Spain. T cells, B-cell-depleted T cells, or PBMCs supplied cDNA or gDNA.

Between the trimmed V and J ends, which lost 0 bases and 10 bases, there was a span of 7 bases. CDR1 and CDR2 (germline): MNHEY, SVGEGT. The CDR3 sequence is 12 residues long. Source study methods: Nucleated cell counts were estimated from reference gene primer amplification. Profiled with immunoSEQ multiplex PCR; TCRdb holds only in-frame clones, not every one. The V and J calls and clone size come from that table; D and trimming were worked out from the DNA. The sample holds about 120,000 clones; over 65% are singletons and the top ten take under 5%. Material: peripheral blood. This chain uses TRBV6-2 or TRBV6-3 with TRBJ2-1; D call uncertain. This sequence was found in a man in his fifties or sixties with acute or convalescent COVID-19. Here the CDR3 reads CASSYSLREQFF. CDR3 DNA: TGTGCCAGCAGTTACTCCCTTCGGGAGCAGTTCTTC.